This entry is about one TCR beta chain. This receptor's antigen is unknown. One end of the junction fails to match germline, which may point to a read error. The donors were healthy, HIV-negative adults with no recently reported acute infections or vaccinations. Every donor was a Caucasian adult living in Nashville, Tennessee, USA. Magnetic negative selection was used to enrich CD4+ T cells, after which naive cells were positively selected on CD45RA and the negative fraction became the memory subset. Blood was collected by leukapheresis, and PBMCs were isolated by Ficoll-Histopaque density gradient centrifugation and then cryopreserved in liquid nitrogen vapor phase. Purity and quantity of every magnetically sorted T cell population were checked by analytical flow cytometry. Genomic DNA was isolated from every sorted fraction and measured by UV absorbance on a Nanodrop 2000c. The CDR3 numbers 15 residues from cysteine through phenylalanine. Only the CDR3 part of the read is kept: 45 bases, read in frame from the first base. CDR1 SSHAT and CDR2 FNYEAQ were looked up in the germline V gene (reference sequence).

This entry is derived from a study of shared clonotypes between healthy human individuals (dated by TCRdb to about 2020). Study-wide context: A couple of women and a few men aged 18 to 49 years were included in the cohort. Libraries were prepared and TCR repertoires were sequenced by different laboratories using diverse techniques, in order to increase sequencing depth and limit assay-specific biases. The study deeply sequenced blood TCR repertoires of five healthy adults to estimate repertoire size and the extent of clonotype sharing between individuals. Per donor, three plates each were used for CD4 naive and CD4 memory, two for CD8 naive, and one for CD8 memory. Per donor, leukapheresis produced somewhere between about 0.85 and 9.5 billion PBMCs.

Beyond this particular receptor, the publication reports: Pairwise subsampling led to the expectation that sequencing depth would affect the degree of clonotype sharing among donors. Incomplete sequencing was indicated by rarefaction of sorted-subset datasets, despite the large sequencing depth. Naive subsets generally had larger estimated clonotype richness than memory subsets did. Only blood was sampled, and tissue TCR repertoires likely differ from those in blood. Because the study included a small number of donors, the genetic and exposure-history diversity represented was limited. Compared with non-shared clonotypes, the clonotypes found in all four sorted-subset donors had higher generation probabilities. When a few donors were compared, the shared fraction of clonotypes was about 5.5% for naive CD4, 3% to 4% for naive CD8, 2% to 2.5% for memory CD4, and roughly 0.43% for memory CD8.

Using the deep immunoSEQ assay, TCR CDR3 regions were amplified from genomic DNA by multiplex PCR. Extracted genomic DNA from each cell subset was distributed evenly across all wells of several immunoSEQ 96-well plates, and each plate was treated as a replicate. For sorted subsets, approximately 210 ng genomic DNA, equal to about 30,000 T cell genomes, was loaded into each replicate PCR. The purified libraries were quantified using a Qubit 3.0 fluorometer, sized with a Bioanalyzer 2100, and then quantified again using the KAPA Library Quantification kit. A separate single-read 150-cycle Illumina NextSeq 550 flow cell was used to sequence each immunoSEQ 96-well plate. Regarding the original processing steps: Because the immunoSEQ output held only junctional sequences and lacked quality scores, the filtering could not match the filtering applied to full-length reads. To assign V/J genes and CDR3, sequences were annotated against IMGT germline references using PyIR, a Python wrapper for IgBLAST v1.9. Reads were removed for weak V/J assignments (E-value above 1e-6), missing CDR3, stop codons, out-of-frame junctions, or ambiguous translated residues. A V3J clonotype was defined by an identical inferred V gene, J gene, and CDR3 amino acid sequence. The percentage overlap between two repertoires was calculated by dividing the number of shared unique clonotypes by the size of the smaller repertoire. Richness of each repertoire was evaluated using RTK rarefaction, the Chao1 estimator, and Recon v2.1 estimates of unobserved clonotypes. Generation probabilities for all TCRbeta clonotypes obtained by the gDNA method from a handful of donors were computed using OLGA. Held by TCRdb, this immuneACCESS table contains in-frame sequences only and omits some clones. Under half of the omission traces to an unresolved V gene where checked; the cause of the rest is unknown. V and J calls and clone size follow that table, whereas D and trimming were derived from the DNA. For this sample there are about 2 million clones; roughly 94% appear just once. The ten largest make up roughly 0.13% of the sample.

The sequence was obtained from a man aged 18-30 years in good health. Sequencing was performed on naive CD4+ T cells sorted from blood. Reading the label with the study, this specimen's cell subset or site is: CD45RA+ positively selected. The sequence is built from TRBV7-7 and TRBJ2-3; 10 middle bases align to TRBD2. The CDR3 reads as follows: CASSSSGSSTDTQYF. Read as DNA, the sequence is TGTGCTAGCAGCTCTAGCGGGAGTAGCACAGATACGCAGTATTTT.